A selection of T cell receptor beta chains follows, all from one sample in a study of identical twins. TCRdb fed the 5' RACE reads into MiXCR, producing one record per CDR3 protein. Among just under 650,000 distinct CDR3 sequences listed, about 7.1% were seen once. These data are also associated with another study on yellow fever vaccine responses in identical twins.

Sequencing was carried out using PBMCs. Receptor source: a woman younger than 35 in good health. Both conserved end residues are part of each CDR3. D genes are given only for firm matches. Clone sizes are given selectively: once, few, many, or a class where the clone is expanded.

j_gene: TRBJ2-3; d_gene: -; v_gene: TRBV15; abundance: -; len: 14; CDR3aa: CATRDGQSTDTQYF; CDR3nt: TGTGCCACCAGAGATGGGCAGAGCACAGATACGCAGTATTTT
j_gene: TRBJ2-1; d_gene: -; v_gene: TRBV27; abundance: few; len: 16; CDR3aa: CASSWSGAPRYNEQFF; CDR3nt: TGTGCCAGCAGTTGGTCAGGGGCCCCTCGCTACAATGAGCAGTTCTTC
j_gene: TRBJ2-2; d_gene: -; v_gene: TRBV12-3/TRBV12-4; abundance: few; len: 15; CDR3aa: CASSPQATNTGELFF; CDR3nt: TGTGCCAGCAGTCCACAGGCAACGAACACCGGGGAGCTGTTTTTT
j_gene: TRBJ1-2; d_gene: -; v_gene: TRBV12-3/TRBV12-4; abundance: -; len: 13; CDR3aa: CASSLSLNYGYTF; CDR3nt: TGTGCCAGCAGTTTGAGCCTTAACTATGGCTACACCTTC
j_gene: TRBJ2-5; d_gene: TRBD2; v_gene: TRBV15; abundance: few; len: 14; CDR3aa: CATSRASGRETQYF; CDR3nt: TGTGCCACCAGTCGGGCTAGCGGGAGAGAGACCCAGTACTTC
j_gene: TRBJ1-1; d_gene: TRBD1; v_gene: TRBV5-1; abundance: -; len: 15; CDR3aa: CASRTEGASNTEAFF; CDR3nt: TGCGCCAGCAGGACCGAGGGGGCGTCGAACACTGAAGCTTTCTTT
j_gene: TRBJ2-5; d_gene: TRBD2; v_gene: TRBV15; abundance: few; len: 19; CDR3aa: CATDGLLAGLAGVGETQYF; CDR3nt: TGTGCCACCGATGGCCTTCTTGCTGGACTAGCGGGAGTGGGGGAGACCCAGTACTTC
j_gene: TRBJ2-3; d_gene: TRBD2; v_gene: TRBV12-3/TRBV12-4; abundance: many; len: 16; CDR3aa: CASRSGMREGADTQYF; CDR3nt: TGTGCCAGCAGGTCGGGCATGCGGGAGGGCGCAGATACGCAGTATTTT
j_gene: TRBJ2-3; d_gene: TRBD2; v_gene: TRBV6-2/TRBV6-3; abundance: -; len: 16; CDR3aa: CASSYGLAGGADTQYF; CDR3nt: TGTGCCAGCAGTTACGGACTAGCGGGAGGGGCAGATACGCAGTATTTT
j_gene: TRBJ2-7; d_gene: -; v_gene: TRBV5-6; abundance: many; len: 12; CDR3aa: CASSLVVHEQYF; CDR3nt: TGTGCCAGCAGCTTGGTGGTTCACGAGCAGTACTTC
j_gene: TRBJ2-1; d_gene: -; v_gene: TRBV5-5; abundance: -; len: 14; CDR3aa: CASSSEWGSSEQFF; CDR3nt: TGTGCCAGCAGCAGCGAGTGGGGTTCAAGTGAGCAGTTCTTC
j_gene: TRBJ2-7; d_gene: -; v_gene: TRBV7-9; abundance: many; len: 12; CDR3aa: CASSSRGDEQYF; CDR3nt: TGTGCCAGCAGCTCGAGGGGGGACGAGCAGTACTTC
j_gene: TRBJ2-2; d_gene: -; v_gene: TRBV7-8; abundance: few; len: 15; CDR3aa: CASSSLKGATGELFF; CDR3nt: TGTGCCAGCAGCAGTCTAAAGGGTGCCACCGGGGAGCTGTTTTTT
j_gene: TRBJ1-2; d_gene: TRBD1; v_gene: TRBV6-1; abundance: few; len: 13; CDR3aa: CASSRDRSYGYTF; CDR3nt: TGTGCCAGCAGTCGGGACAGGAGCTATGGCTACACCTTC
j_gene: TRBJ2-1; d_gene: TRBD1; v_gene: TRBV18; abundance: -; len: 15; CDR3aa: CASSRLRTGLNEQFF; CDR3nt: TGTGCCAGCTCGCGTCTTCGGACAGGGCTAAATGAGCAGTTCTTC
j_gene: TRBJ2-1; d_gene: -; v_gene: TRBV29-1; abundance: many; len: 16; CDR3aa: CSVGEWRDLTYNEQFF; CDR3nt: TGCAGCGTTGGAGAGTGGCGGGATCTAACCTACAATGAGCAGTTCTTC
j_gene: TRBJ2-1; d_gene: TRBD2; v_gene: TRBV11-3; abundance: few; len: 16; CDR3aa: CASSLAASGLYNEQFF; CDR3nt: TGTGCCAGCAGCCTAGCGGCTAGCGGACTCTACAATGAGCAGTTCTTC
j_gene: TRBJ2-5; d_gene: TRBD2; v_gene: TRBV7-3; abundance: -; len: 15; CDR3aa: CASSSTSGNQETQYF; CDR3nt: TGTGCCAGCAGCTCGACTAGCGGAAACCAAGAGACCCAGTACTTC
j_gene: TRBJ2-2; d_gene: -; v_gene: TRBV3-1; abundance: many; len: 16; CDR3aa: CASSQVSGVDTGELFF; CDR3nt: TGTGCCAGCAGCCAAGTGTCCGGGGTAGACACCGGGGAGCTGTTTTTT
j_gene: TRBJ1-2; d_gene: -; v_gene: TRBV20-1; abundance: many; len: 13; CDR3aa: CSARVGFNYGYTF; CDR3nt: TGCAGTGCTAGAGTGGGATTTAACTATGGCTACACCTTC
j_gene: TRBJ2-5; d_gene: TRBD2; v_gene: TRBV12-3/TRBV12-4; abundance: -; len: 15; CDR3aa: CASSLSGGGKETQYF; CDR3nt: TGTGCCAGCAGTTTAAGCGGGGGAGGAAAAGAGACCCAGTACTTC
j_gene: TRBJ2-1; d_gene: TRBD2; v_gene: TRBV11-3; abundance: many; len: 14; CDR3aa: CASSPRDYLGEQFF; CDR3nt: TGTGCCAGCTCCCCACGGGACTACCTTGGGGAGCAGTTCTTC
j_gene: TRBJ2-7; d_gene: -; v_gene: TRBV24-1; abundance: -; len: 11; CDR3aa: CATSDPTGQYF; CDR3nt: TGTGCCACCAGTGACCCCACCGGGCAGTACTTC
j_gene: TRBJ2-3; d_gene: TRBD2; v_gene: TRBV4-1; abundance: few; len: 16; CDR3aa: CASSHPSRGVTDTQYF; CDR3nt: TGCGCCAGCAGCCACCCCTCGCGGGGGGTCACAGATACGCAGTATTTT
j_gene: TRBJ2-3; d_gene: TRBD1; v_gene: TRBV9; abundance: -; len: 16; CDR3aa: CASSVQGQGRTDTQYF; CDR3nt: TGTGCCAGCAGCGTACAGGGACAGGGCCGCACAGATACGCAGTATTTT
j_gene: TRBJ2-1; d_gene: -; v_gene: TRBV7-3; abundance: -; len: 16; CDR3aa: CASSLSGAGPYNEQFF; CDR3nt: TGTGCCAGCAGCTTATCCGGTGCGGGACCCTACAATGAGCAGTTCTTC
j_gene: TRBJ1-2; d_gene: TRBD1; v_gene: TRBV3-1; abundance: few; len: 18; CDR3aa: CASSQGGTGRFESYGYTF; CDR3nt: TGTGCCAGCAGCCAAGGAGGGACAGGGCGATTTGAGAGCTATGGCTACACCTTC
j_gene: TRBJ1-2; d_gene: TRBD1; v_gene: TRBV6-5; abundance: many; len: 17; CDR3aa: CASSYSRTGWINYGYTF; CDR3nt: TGTGCCAGCAGTTACTCGCGGACAGGCTGGATAAACTATGGCTACACCTTC
j_gene: TRBJ2-3; d_gene: TRBD2; v_gene: TRBV10-3; abundance: few; len: 14; CDR3aa: CATAWGGRTDTQYF; CDR3nt: TGTGCCACCGCGTGGGGCGGGAGGACAGATACGCAGTATTTT
j_gene: TRBJ2-2; d_gene: TRBD2; v_gene: TRBV19; abundance: -; len: 16; CDR3aa: CASSPRLAGAGGELFF; CDR3nt: TGTGCCAGTAGTCCCCGACTAGCGGGGGCCGGCGGGGAGCTGTTTTTT
j_gene: TRBJ2-2; d_gene: -; v_gene: TRBV5-1; abundance: many; len: 12; CDR3aa: CASSSDTGELFF; CDR3nt: TGTGCCAGCAGCTCAGACACCGGGGAGCTGTTTTTT
j_gene: TRBJ2-3; d_gene: TRBD2; v_gene: TRBV3-1; abundance: -; len: 16; CDR3aa: CASSRGLAGTTDTQYF; CDR3nt: TGTGCCAGCAGCCGGGGACTAGCGGGTACCACAGATACGCAGTATTTT
j_gene: TRBJ2-3; d_gene: TRBD2; v_gene: TRBV4-1; abundance: -; len: 18; CDR3aa: CASSQALRTSGTVNTQYF; CDR3nt: TGCGCCAGCAGCCAAGCCCTGCGGACTAGCGGGACGGTGAATACGCAGTATTTT
j_gene: TRBJ2-1; d_gene: TRBD2; v_gene: TRBV20-1; abundance: -; len: 18; CDR3aa: CSARDILAGKSSYNEQFF; CDR3nt: TGCAGTGCTAGAGATATACTAGCGGGCAAGAGCTCCTACAATGAGCAGTTCTTC
j_gene: TRBJ1-1; d_gene: TRBD1; v_gene: TRBV6-1; abundance: many; len: 15; CDR3aa: CASGEGGAANTEAFF; CDR3nt: TGTGCCAGCGGGGAAGGGGGCGCGGCGAACACTGAAGCTTTCTTT
j_gene: TRBJ2-2; d_gene: -; v_gene: TRBV5-1; abundance: -; len: 15; CDR3aa: CASSPGLRVTGELFF; CDR3nt: TGCGCCAGCAGCCCGGGTCTCCGGGTCACCGGGGAGCTGTTTTTT
j_gene: TRBJ2-1; d_gene: -; v_gene: TRBV7-6; abundance: -; len: 11; CDR3aa: CASRHINEQFF; CDR3nt: TGTGCCAGCAGACATATAAATGAGCAGTTCTTC
j_gene: TRBJ2-3; d_gene: -; v_gene: TRBV27; abundance: -; len: 14; CDR3aa: CASSSLLVTDTQYF; CDR3nt: TGTGCCAGCAGTTCCCTTTTGGTCACAGATACGCAGTATTTT
j_gene: TRBJ1-6; d_gene: TRBD1; v_gene: TRBV28; abundance: many; len: 14; CDR3aa: CASSRQGRGSPLHF; CDR3nt: TGTGCCAGCAGCCGACAGGGGAGGGGATCACCCCTCCACTTT
j_gene: TRBJ2-5; d_gene: -; v_gene: TRBV3-1; abundance: many; len: 13; CDR3aa: CASSQRGGETQYF; CDR3nt: TGTGCCAGCAGCCAAAGAGGAGGGGAGACCCAGTACTTC
j_gene: TRBJ2-5; d_gene: TRBD1; v_gene: TRBV9; abundance: -; len: 15; CDR3aa: CASSQGTGEFETQYF; CDR3nt: TGTGCCAGCAGCCAAGGGACAGGGGAGTTTGAGACCCAGTACTTC
j_gene: TRBJ2-3; d_gene: TRBD2; v_gene: TRBV20-1; abundance: few; len: 17; CDR3aa: CCARGGLAGGRTDTQYF; CDR3nt: TGCTGTGCTAGAGGGGGACTAGCGGGGGGCCGCACAGATACGCAGTATTTT
j_gene: TRBJ2-5; d_gene: -; v_gene: TRBV28; abundance: -; len: 14; CDR3aa: CASSWGPGWETQYF; CDR3nt: TGTGCCAGCAGTTGGGGGCCCGGTTGGGAGACCCAGTACTTC
j_gene: TRBJ1-1; d_gene: -; v_gene: TRBV5-1; abundance: few; len: 16; CDR3aa: CASSLGPPGAHTEAFF; CDR3nt: TGCGCCAGCAGCTTGGGCCCCCCAGGGGCGCACACTGAAGCTTTCTTT
j_gene: TRBJ1-1; d_gene: -; v_gene: TRBV6-1; abundance: few; len: 16; CDR3aa: CASRGRTASRYTEAFF; CDR3nt: TGTGCCAGCAGGGGCCGGACCGCCAGCCGTTACACTGAAGCTTTCTTT
j_gene: TRBJ1-1; d_gene: TRBD1; v_gene: TRBV20-1; abundance: -; len: 17; CDR3aa: CSARESTGGRYGTEAFF; CDR3nt: TGCAGTGCTAGAGAAAGTACAGGGGGACGGTACGGTACTGAAGCTTTCTTT
j_gene: TRBJ1-3; d_gene: -; v_gene: TRBV10-3; abundance: -; len: 17; CDR3aa: CAISGTSTSASGNTIYF; CDR3nt: TGTGCCATCAGTGGAACCTCGACAAGTGCCTCTGGAAACACCATATATTTT
j_gene: TRBJ1-2; d_gene: -; v_gene: TRBV5-1; abundance: many; len: 15; CDR3aa: CASSETSTSYYGYTF; CDR3nt: TGCGCCAGCAGCGAAACTAGTACGAGTTACTATGGCTACACCTTC
j_gene: TRBJ2-3; d_gene: TRBD1; v_gene: TRBV29-1; abundance: -; len: 15; CDR3aa: CSVGITGGNTDTQYF; CDR3nt: TGCAGCGTAGGAATTACAGGGGGGAACACAGATACGCAGTATTTT
j_gene: TRBJ1-6; d_gene: -; v_gene: TRBV25-1; abundance: many; len: 13; CDR3aa: CASSDWSASPLHF; CDR3nt: TGTGCCAGCAGTGATTGGTCAGCCTCACCCCTCCACTTT
j_gene: TRBJ2-7; d_gene: -; v_gene: TRBV20-1; abundance: -; len: 12; CDR3aa: CSARKMGGEQYF; CDR3nt: TGCAGTGCTAGGAAAATGGGTGGCGAGCAGTACTTC
j_gene: TRBJ2-1; d_gene: TRBD2; v_gene: TRBV24-1; abundance: -; len: 17; CDR3aa: CATSDSPGTSLRDEQFF; CDR3nt: TGTGCCACCAGTGATTCCCCCGGGACTAGCCTAAGGGATGAGCAGTTCTTC
j_gene: TRBJ2-3; d_gene: TRBD1; v_gene: TRBV5-6; abundance: many; len: 15; CDR3aa: CASSLGRGRINTQYF; CDR3nt: TGTGCCAGCAGCTTGGGAAGGGGGCGCATAAATACGCAGTATTTT
j_gene: TRBJ2-6; d_gene: -; v_gene: TRBV11-3; abundance: -; len: 16; CDR3aa: CASSQIQTSGANVLTF; CDR3nt: TGTGCCAGCAGCCAGATACAGACCTCTGGGGCCAACGTCCTGACTTTC
j_gene: TRBJ2-2; d_gene: -; v_gene: TRBV20-1; abundance: -; len: 13; CDR3aa: CSASTANTGELFF; CDR3nt: TGCAGTGCTAGCACAGCGAACACCGGGGAGCTGTTTTTT
j_gene: TRBJ2-5; d_gene: -; v_gene: TRBV12-3/TRBV12-4; abundance: many; len: 12; CDR3aa: CASSGGWETQYF; CDR3nt: TGTGCCAGCAGTGGGGGGTGGGAGACCCAGTACTTC
j_gene: TRBJ1-5; d_gene: -; v_gene: TRBV6-1; abundance: few; len: 16; CDR3aa: CASKRLGQSSNQPQHF; CDR3nt: TGTGCCAGCAAAAGACTGGGACAAAGTAGCAATCAGCCCCAGCATTTT
j_gene: TRBJ2-1; d_gene: -; v_gene: TRBV20-1; abundance: many; len: 15; CDR3aa: CSARDRGFSYNEQFF; CDR3nt: TGCAGTGCTAGAGATCGGGGCTTCTCCTACAATGAGCAGTTCTTC
j_gene: TRBJ2-1; d_gene: -; v_gene: TRBV28; abundance: -; len: 12; CDR3aa: CASTARGNEQFF; CDR3nt: TGTGCCAGCACAGCCCGGGGGAATGAGCAGTTCTTC